The next 22 T cell receptor beta chains were all read from a single sample in a study of blood T cell repertoires in COVID-19 (dated by TCRdb to the early 2020s). Library construction relied on the immunoSEQ multiplex PCR assay. In its TCRdb copy, this immuneACCESS table keeps in-frame sequences only and misses some clones. Where compared with another copy, unresolved V genes explain less than half of these, and the others have no known cause. Present in this sample are tens of thousands of clones, roughly 73% of which were seen just once. Roughly 50% of the sample rests with the top ten. Sequences were obtained from peripheral blood. These receptors were collected from a human donor in a cohort sampled during active COVID-19.

The chain employs TRBV4-2 and TRBJ1-2; TRBD1 might be the D (5 bases). Looked up from germline, CDR1 is LGHNA and CDR2 is YNFKEQ. V shed 4 bases and J shed 4 bases, with 13 bases lying between them. CDR3 length: 14 amino acids. CDR3 in amino acids: CASSLDRAAYGYTF. In DNA, the CDR3 is TGTGCCAGCAGCCTCGACAGAGCCGCCTATGGCTACACCTTC.

This chain joins TRBV6-4 and TRBJ1-6; D is unresolved. Germline V gene sequence: CDR1 MRHNA, CDR2 SNTAGT. Trimming removed 7 bases from V and 8 bases from J, with 12 bases in between. CDR3 size: 13 residues. CDR3 sequence (DNA): TGTGCCAGCACGCGGATAGAGGATTCACCCCTCCACTTT. Amino acid sequence: CASTRIEDSPLHF.

The V call is TRBV27, the J call TRBJ2-7; D is unresolved. The CDR3 runs to 14 residues. CDR1 is MNHEY and CDR2 is SMNVEV in the germline V gene (reference sequence). Trimming removed 2 bases at V and 3 bases at J, with 11 bases between. The CDR3, as DNA: TGTGCCAGCAGTTTAAGCCAACAGCTCTACGAGCAGTACTTC. It translates to CASSLSQQLYEQYF.

The rearrangement uses TRBV6-5 and TRBJ1-2; D unresolved. From germline, CDR1 is MNHEY and CDR2 SVGAGI. The V gene lost 1 base and the J gene lost 2 bases, with 11 bases spanning the gap. CDR3 length equals 15 residues. The CDR3 sequence is CASSYYHSSNYGYTF. CDR3 DNA: TGTGCCAGCAGTTACTATCACTCCTCCAACTATGGCTACACCTTC.

The chain joins TRBV4-2 to TRBJ1-4; 8 positions agree with TRBD1. This CDR3 comprises 17 residues. CDR1 is LGHNA, CDR2 YNFKEQ, per germline. Trimming at V came to 7 bases and at J to 8 bases, leaving 18 bases not matched to a gene. Here the CDR3 DNA reads TGTGCCAGCACCCCTAGAACCAGGACAGGGCAGTGGGAAAAACTGTTTTTT. Its translation: CASTPRTRTGQWEKLFF.

The gene calls are TRBV7-6 and TRBJ1-6, with TRBD1 matching 7 bases. The germline V gene encodes CDR1 SGHVS and CDR2 FNYEAQ. V lost 3 bases and J lost 5; bases outside the gene matches: 4. The CDR3 extends over 15 amino acids. The CDR3 region has the DNA TGTGCCAGCAGCTTCAGGACAGGAGATAATTCACCCCTCCACTTT. It codes for CASSFRTGDNSPLHF.

This chain links TRBV6-5 with TRBJ2-5; D is perhaps TRBD2 (5 bases). The CDR3 consists of 13 residues. Per the germline V gene, CDR1 is MNHEY and CDR2 is SVGAGI. V dropped 0 bases and J dropped 6 bases, with 8 bases sitting between them. CDR3 nucleotide sequence: TGTGCCAGCAGTTACTCCCGAGGGCAGACCCAGTACTTC. Its protein product is CASSYSRGQTQYF.

This clone was seen once. This rearrangement joins TRBV2 to TRBJ2-7, with a weak D call TRBD2 (5 bases). Germline V gene lookup returns CDR1 SNHLY and CDR2 FYNNEI. The CDR3 extends over 15 amino acids. Trimming left V 4 bases short and J 3 bases short, with 16 bases between. The CDR3 sequence: CASSGPRGKDYEQYF. DNA of the CDR3: TGTGCCAGCAGTGGTCCGAGAGGGAAGGACTACGAGCAGTACTTC.

The chain uses TRBV7-8 and TRBJ1-4, with 9 bases fitting TRBD1. This CDR3 has 14 amino acids. Germline V CDR1 and CDR2: SGHVS, FQNEAQ. J gave up 8 bases and V 4 bases, and 5 bases lay outside the gene matches. CDR3 amino acids: CASSSGQGREKLFF. The CDR3 DNA reads TGTGCCAGCAGCTCGGGACAGGGCAGGGAAAAACTGTTTTTT.

This chain joins TRBV27 and TRBJ2-5, with 13 bases identical to TRBD2. V trimming: 7 bases; J trimming: 5 bases; junction bases outside the gene matches: 10. This CDR3 spans 16 amino acids. Germline values: CDR1 MNHEY, CDR2 SMNVEV (reference sequence). For the CDR3, the DNA is TGTGCCAGCACCGCCACTGGGACTAGCGGGACCGAGACCCAGTACTTC. Its protein product is CASTATGTSGTETQYF.

In this sample, this clone turned up once. This CDR3 is CASSGKNTGELFF. DNA for the CDR3: TGTGCCAGTAGCGGGAAGAACACCGGGGAGCTGTTTTTT. The gene calls are TRBV19 and TRBJ2-2; D is perhaps TRBD2 (5 bases). Germline CDR1 and CDR2: LNHDA and SQIVND (reference sequence). CDR3 size: 13 residues. Between the trimmed V and J ends, which lost 6 bases and 1 base, there was a span of 6 bases.

J is TRBJ1-5 and V is TRBV28; D remains unclear. The germline gives CDR1 MDHEN, CDR2 SYDVKM. The V end was cut by 11 bases, the J end by 0 bases, with 14 bases between. This CDR3 is built from 14 residues. The CDR3 DNA is TGTGCCGTGTCGGTGTCCTATAGCAATCAGCCCCAGCATTTT. Residues: CAVSVSYSNQPQHF.

V and J are TRBV10-3 and TRBJ2-3, with D perhaps TRBD1 (6 bases). V was pared by 4 bases and J by 9 bases, with 8 bases between. Germline CDR1 and CDR2: ENHRY and SYGVKD. The CDR3 runs 11 residues. CDR3 sequence: CAISAGATQYF. CDR3 in DNA: TGTGCCATCAGTGCAGGGGCGACGCAGTATTTT.

This clone was recorded only once. This rearrangement joins TRBV19 to TRBJ1-5; the D gene is possibly TRBD1 (6 bases). The CDR3 runs to 14 residues. Between the trimmed V and J ends, which lost 1 base and 5 bases, there was a span of 9 bases. Germline assignment: CDR1 LNHDA and CDR2 SQIVND (reference sequence). The CDR3 DNA is TGTGCCAGTAGTATAGGGTCAGGGGATCAGCCCCAGCATTTT. Its protein is CASSIGSGDQPQHF. The full variable domain, in which reference TRBV19 and TRBJ1-5 provide the parts outside the CDR3, is DGGITQSPKYLFRKEGQNVTLSCEQNLNHDAMYWYRQDPGQGLRLIYYSQIVNDFQKGDIAEGYSVSREKKESFPLTVTSAQKNPTAFYLCASSIGSGDQPQHFGDGTRLSIL.

This clone appeared once. This chain connects TRBV24-1 to TRBJ2-5; 14 nucleotides align to TRBD2. V lost 3 bases to trimming and J lost 5 bases; unmatched junction nucleotides: 7. CDR1 KGHDR and CDR2 SFDVKD come from the germline V gene. This CDR3 is built from 17 residues. CDR3 DNA sequence: TGTGCCACCAGTGATCCAGGACTAGCGGGAGGAGGGGAGACCCAGTACTTC. Its translation: CATSDPGLAGGGETQYF.

This clone was counted between two and nine times. The chain has TRBV6-6 and TRBJ1-5; a weak D match, TRBD1 (5 bases). V shed 4 bases and J shed 4 bases, with 8 bases lying between them. Germline V lookup: CDR1 MNHNY, CDR2 SVGAGI (reference sequence). The length of the CDR3 is 13 residues. For the CDR3, the DNA is TGTGCCAGCAGTTCCAGGGAAAATCAGCCCCAGCATTTT. Amino acid sequence: CASSSRENQPQHF.

The V call is TRBV18, the J call TRBJ1-3; 8 nucleotides align to TRBD1. There are 16 residues in the CDR3. CDR1 KGHSH and CDR2 LQKENI come from the germline V gene. With 6 bases clipped from V and 3 bases from J, the junction kept 10 bases outside the gene matches. This CDR3 reads CASSPGQGALGNTIYF. The CDR3 DNA sequence: TGTGCCAGCTCTCCAGGGCAGGGGGCGCTTGGAAACACCATATATTTT.

In its sample, this clone was seen a few times. This chain connects TRBV28 to TRBJ1-6; the match to TRBD1 covers 10 bases. Per germline, CDR1 MDHEN and CDR2 SYDVKM. The CDR3 spans 15 residues. V dropped 6 bases and J dropped 7; count of bases not matched to a gene: 6. CDR3 region: CASRAGTGENSPLHF. DNA of the CDR3: TGTGCCAGCAGGGCCGGGACAGGGGAAAATTCACCCCTCCACTTT.

This sequence joins TRBV6-1 and TRBJ1-1, with D possibly being TRBD1 (5 bases). Trimming removed 4 bases from V and 2 bases from J, with 17 bases in between. Germline CDR1 reads MNHNS; CDR2 reads SASEGT. The CDR3 runs 16 residues. CDR3 bases: TGTGCCAGCAGTGCTCATCTCAGGGTTGGAAACACTGAAGCTTTCTTT. Its protein product is CASSAHLRVGNTEAFF.

This rearrangement joins TRBV19 to TRBJ2-5; D might be TRBD2 (6 bases). Germline lookup yields CDR1 LNHDA and CDR2 SQIVND (reference sequence). V shed 3 bases and J shed 1 base, with 9 bases lying between them. The CDR3 is made up of 14 amino acids. CDR3 sequence reads: CASSMEGGQETQYF. The CDR3 nucleotides read TGTGCCAGTAGTATGGAGGGAGGCCAAGAGACCCAGTACTTC.

The rearrangement links TRBV14 to TRBJ1-2; the D is unclear. The CDR3 contains 14 residues. Germline-derived CDR1 and CDR2 are SGHDN and FVKESK. V gave up 4 bases and J gave up 2 bases, with 11 bases separating them. CDR3 coding DNA: TGTGCCAGCAGCCCCTACGCTGCGAACTATGGCTACACCTTC. Translated: CASSPYAANYGYTF. Combining the CDR3 with reference TRBV14 and TRBJ1-2 gives the whole variable domain EAGVTQFPSHSVIEKGQTVTLRCDPISGHDNLYWYRRVMGKEIKFLLHFVKESKQDESGMPNNRFLAERTGGTYSTLKVQPAELEDSGVYFCASSPYAANYGYTFGSGTRLTVV.

The gene calls are TRBV5-1 and TRBJ2-2, with 8 nucleotides matching TRBD1. The CDR3 runs 15 residues. Germline values: CDR1 SGHRS, CDR2 YFSETQ. With 4 bases clipped from V and 1 base from J, the junction kept 3 bases outside the gene matches. The CDR3 is CASSLGTGNTGELFF. For the CDR3, the DNA is TGCGCCAGCAGCCTCGGGACAGGGAACACCGGGGAGCTGTTTTTT.